A single sample is the source of the 20 T cell receptor beta chains below, sequenced in a study of blood T cell repertoires in COVID-19. Sequenced by immunoSEQ multiplex PCR; TCRdb stores in-frame clones only, minus some. The sample yields more than 200,000 clones, about 84% seen once. The sample was PBMCs or T cells enriched from blood (not recorded which). The origin of the receptors is a woman between 40 and 55 years old with acute COVID-19.

The sample holds one count of this clone. The J gene is TRBJ2-5, the V gene TRBV27, with TRBD1 identical over 10 bases. CDR1 and CDR2 (germline): MNHEY, SMNVEV (reference sequence). The CDR3 extends over 15 amino acids. Unmatched junction bases numbered 7, after V lost 4 bases and J lost 5 bases. CDR3 residues: CASSSDRGLKETQYF. The CDR3 nucleotides read TGTGCCAGCAGTTCAGACAGGGGGCTAAAGGAGACCCAGTACTTC.

This clone showed up just a few times. The chain has TRBV7-9 and TRBJ2-7; 7 bases are shared with TRBD2. CDR3 size: 13 residues. The V gene end was trimmed by 3 bases and the J gene end by 2 bases; junction bases not matched to a gene: 1. Germline values: CDR1 SEHNR, CDR2 FQNEAQ (reference sequence). The CDR3 protein is CASSFREAYEQYF. The CDR3, as DNA: TGTGCCAGCAGCTTCCGGGAGGCCTACGAGCAGTACTTC.

This chain links TRBV28 with TRBJ1-2, with D perhaps matching TRBD1 (5 bases). V was pared by 4 bases and J by 3 bases, with 15 bases between. The V gene's germline CDR1 is MDHEN and CDR2 SYDVKM. The CDR3 consists of 15 residues. CDR3 loop: CASSSPPGGYYGYTF. The CDR3 nucleotides are TGTGCCAGCAGTTCCCCTCCCGGGGGGTACTATGGCTACACCTTC.

Remarks on this clone: This same CDR3 is encoded by further DNA sequences in the sample. This rearrangement joins TRBV7-9 to TRBJ1-2; D remains ambiguous. The CDR3 runs 11 residues. Germline CDR1 SEHNR, CDR2 FQNEAQ (reference sequence). Trimming removed 6 bases at V and 7 bases at J, with 9 bases between. The CDR3 region has the DNA TGTGCCAGCAGTAGCGGAGGTGGCTACACCTTC. Translated, it gives CASSSGGGYTF.

This clone was found a few times. At one boundary the junction diverges from the germline segment, which might be a read error. In nucleotides, the CDR3 is TGTGCCAGCAGACAAGGGACAGGGAAACCTGAAGCTTTCTTT. It specifies CASRQGTGKPEAFF. V gene TRBV3-1 (or the pseudogene TRBV3-2) combines with J gene TRBJ1-1; TRBD1 agrees at 9 bases. Germline lookup yields CDR1 LGHDT and CDR2 YNNKEL (reference sequence). This CDR3 contains 14 residues.

The V and J genes are TRBV9 and TRBJ2-2, with a tentative D call TRBD2 (6 bases). Looked up from germline, CDR1 is SGDLS and CDR2 is YYNGEE. Trimming stripped 3 bases from V and 6 bases from J, with 12 bases between. The CDR3 runs to 14 residues. The CDR3 sequence is CASSGGVMSGELFF. The CDR3 DNA is TGTGCCAGCAGCGGCGGGGTCATGTCCGGGGAGCTGTTTTTT.

The chain recombines TRBV19 with TRBJ2-1; weak D call: TRBD2 (6 bases). This CDR3 has 14 residues. The V end was cut by 5 bases, the J end by 4 bases, with 12 bases between. Germline V CDR1 and CDR2: LNHDA, SQIVND (reference sequence). The CDR3 is CASSWDFQYNEQFF. CDR3 bases: TGTGCCAGTAGTTGGGACTTCCAATACAATGAGCAGTTCTTC.

In this sample, this clone turned up once. This sequence joins TRBV5-4 and TRBJ2-7; the match to TRBD1 covers 7 bases. The CDR3 consists of 15 residues. Unmatched junction bases numbered 5, after V lost 1 base and J lost 1 base. Germline assignment: CDR1 SGHNT and CDR2 YYREEE (reference sequence). The CDR3 region is CASSLSGGLSYEQYF. CDR3 DNA: TGTGCCAGCAGCTTGTCAGGGGGTTTATCCTACGAGCAGTACTTC.

The chain couples TRBV6-5 to TRBJ1-2; D is unclear. V dropped 0 bases and J dropped 5 bases, with 10 bases sitting between them. CDR3 length: 14 amino acids. From germline, CDR1 is MNHEY and CDR2 SVGAGI. Written as DNA, the CDR3 is TGTGCCAGCAGTTACTCGAAAGGAGGGTATGGCTACACCTTC. It encodes CASSYSKGGYGYTF.

V usage is TRBV27 and J usage is TRBJ2-6, with D possibly being TRBD2 (6 bases). CDR3 length equals 17 residues. V was trimmed by 5 bases and J by 1 base, leaving 15 bases between them. The germline CDR1 and CDR2 sequences are MNHEY and SMNVEV (reference sequence). The CDR3 here is CASSRGNFVSGANVLTF. CDR3 coding DNA: TGTGCCAGCAGTCGGGGGAATTTCGTTTCTGGGGCCAACGTCCTGACTTTC.

The rearrangement uses TRBV7-9 and TRBJ1-4; D is unclear. CDR1 and CDR2 from the germline V gene are SEHNR and FQNEAQ (reference sequence). The germline V and J ends were trimmed by 3 bases and 8 bases, with 10 bases remaining between them. The CDR3 has 13 amino acids. CDR3 loop: CASSFEGWEKLFF. For the CDR3, the DNA is TGTGCCAGCAGCTTTGAGGGTTGGGAAAAACTGTTTTTT. Looking up the rest from reference TRBV7-9 and TRBJ1-4 gives the full variable domain: DTGVSQNPRHKITKRGQNVTFRCDPISEHNRLYWYRQTLGQGPEFLTYFQNEAQLEKSRLLSDRFSAERPKGSFSTLEIQRTEQGDSAMYLCASSFEGWEKLFFGSGTQLSVL.

This sequence joins TRBV2 and TRBJ2-2; D may be TRBD1 (5 bases). Germline V gives CDR1 SNHLY, CDR2 FYNNEI. Trimming stripped 6 bases from V and 6 bases from J, with 17 bases between. CDR3 length: 15 residues. Here the CDR3 DNA reads TGTGCCAGCAGACAGATGCCGGTAGGGGCCGGGGAGCTGTTTTTT. It encodes CASRQMPVGAGELFF.

The V gene is TRBV11-3, the J gene TRBJ2-2; possibly TRBD1 for D (5 bases). CDR3 length: 14 amino acids. V was pared by 5 bases and J by 7 bases, with 14 bases between. Germline assignment: CDR1 SGHNT and CDR2 YENEEA. CDR3: CASSPGREGGELFF. The CDR3 DNA sequence: TGTGCCAGCAGCCCCGGCAGGGAAGGCGGGGAGCTGTTTTTT.

The chain uses TRBV4-2 and TRBJ1-4, with unresolved D. There are 15 residues in the CDR3. V lost 6 bases to trimming and J lost 6 bases, with 17 bases between them. Germline V CDR1 and CDR2: LGHNA, YNFKEQ. The CDR3 nucleotides read TGTGCCAGCAGGACTTCTGGGAGGGTTTATGAAAAACTGTTTTTT. Its translation: CASRTSGRVYEKLFF.

The chain recombines TRBV9 with TRBJ1-1; D gene ambiguous. CDR3 length: 11 amino acids. Trimming cost V 3 bases and J 10 bases, with 10 bases left between them. CDR1 and CDR2 from the germline V gene are SGDLS and YYNGEE. CDR3 region: CASSGRAGAFF. The CDR3 DNA reads as TGTGCCAGCAGCGGGAGGGCGGGAGCTTTCTTT.

The chain combines TRBV12-5 with TRBJ2-1; 8 nucleotides line up with TRBD1. The CDR3 length is 15 residues. Trimming cost V 5 bases and J 2 bases; bases outside gene matches: 5. Per germline, CDR1 LGHNT and CDR2 FRNRAP. As DNA, the CDR3 is TGTGCTAGTGGTACCGGACAGGGAGCCTACAATGAGCAGTTCTTC. Translated, it gives CASGTGQGAYNEQFF.

Here the CDR3 DNA reads TGTGCCTGGAGTGTCGGCGGCAGAGGCACTGAAGCTTTCTTT. Its protein product is CAWSVGGRGTEAFF. The chain recombines TRBV30 with TRBJ1-1; D gene uncertain. V shed 0 bases and J shed 4 bases, with 12 bases lying between them. The CDR3 spans 14 residues. The germline V gene has CDR1 GTSNPN and CDR2 SVGIG (reference sequence).

This chain joins TRBV18 and TRBJ1-1; D is unresolved. The CDR3 contains 13 residues. Germline V CDR1 and CDR2: KGHSH, LQKENI. V was cut by 4 bases and J by 5 bases, with 11 bases left in between. The CDR3 DNA reads TGTGCCAGCTCACTCGACCGGGTAACTGAAGCTTTCTTT. This codes for CASSLDRVTEAFF.

The V gene is TRBV28, the J gene TRBJ2-1; D remains ambiguous. CDR3 length equals 15 residues. Germline CDR1 and CDR2: MDHEN and SYDVKM. V was shortened by 2 bases and J by 3 bases, with 11 bases between the two germline ends. CDR3 protein: CASSLGSLFYNEQFF. The DNA for the CDR3 is TGTGCCAGCAGTTTAGGTAGCCTCTTCTACAATGAGCAGTTCTTC.

The J gene is TRBJ2-1, the V gene TRBV28, with 8 positions matching TRBD1. The CDR3 runs 16 residues. The junction had 4 bases not matched to a gene; V was cut back by 2 bases and J by 1 base. Germline values: CDR1 MDHEN, CDR2 SYDVKM. CDR3: CASSLPQGASYNEQFF. CDR3 DNA sequence: TGTGCCAGCAGTTTACCCCAGGGGGCTTCCTACAATGAGCAGTTCTTC.